This T cell receptor (beta chain) was sequenced in a study of shared clonotypes between healthy human individuals. General observations from the study: It was only blood that was sampled, and tissue repertoires likely differ.

Every immunoSEQ plate was one replicate of a subset's evenly spread DNA. Here immunoSEQ multiplex PCR was the method, and the copy in TCRdb shows in-frame clones only, minus some. The sample records roughly 2.2 million clones, approximately 90% being singletons. The donors were adults (healthy and HIV-negative) with no recent acute infections or vaccinations. Only Caucasian adults living in Nashville, Tennessee made up the donor group. Germline V CDR1 and CDR2: SGHRS, YFSETQ. The V end lost 4 bases, the J end lost 0 bases, and 17 bases lay between the germline ends. The CDR3 extends over 17 amino acids. Of note for this clone: Its antigen is unidentified.

This chain uses TRBV5-1 with TRBJ2-4; D possibly matches TRBD1 or TRBD2 (6 bases each). The origin of this receptor is a man aged 18 to 29 in good health. Some clones in this sample may be carry-over from other donors' samples. The sample was naive CD4+ T cells from PBMCs. Specified subset: CD45RA+ positively selected. The CDR3 region is CASSPGRGAGAKNIQYF. As DNA, the CDR3 is TGCGCCAGCAGCCCTGGCAGGGGAGCGGGAGCCAAAAACATTCAGTACTTC. Full variable domain (missing parts from reference TRBV5-1 and TRBJ2-4): KAGVTQTPRYLIKTRGQQVTLSCSPISGHRSVSWYQQTPGQGLQFLFEYFSETQRNKGNFPGRFSGRQFSNSRSEMNVSTLELGDSALYLCASSPGRGAGAKNIQYFGAGTRLSVL.